Below, one TCR beta chain is given with its context. Its target is unknown. The sample comes from a study of T cell responses to AZD1222 COVID-19 vaccine. Broader study findings: White British ancestry dominated among donors, who included more females, and clonal diversity was possibly underestimated.

Germline CDR1 SGHAT, CDR2 FQNNGV. Between the trimmed V and J ends, which lost 1 base and 7 bases, there was a span of 10 bases. The CDR3 contains 13 residues. Sequenced by immunoSEQ multiplex PCR; TCRdb stores in-frame clones only, minus some. The profile covers about 190,000 clones, with roughly nine tenths appearing a single time and about 6.9% taken by the ten largest. This clonotype originated in an adult in good health. The chain recombines TRBV11-2 with TRBJ1-1, with D unclear. Material: peripheral blood, obtained on day 0 of AZD1222 vaccination. CDR3 DNA sequence: TGTGCCAGCAGCTTAGGGTTTGGGTATGAAGCTTTCTTT. Encoded protein: CASSLGFGYEAFF.